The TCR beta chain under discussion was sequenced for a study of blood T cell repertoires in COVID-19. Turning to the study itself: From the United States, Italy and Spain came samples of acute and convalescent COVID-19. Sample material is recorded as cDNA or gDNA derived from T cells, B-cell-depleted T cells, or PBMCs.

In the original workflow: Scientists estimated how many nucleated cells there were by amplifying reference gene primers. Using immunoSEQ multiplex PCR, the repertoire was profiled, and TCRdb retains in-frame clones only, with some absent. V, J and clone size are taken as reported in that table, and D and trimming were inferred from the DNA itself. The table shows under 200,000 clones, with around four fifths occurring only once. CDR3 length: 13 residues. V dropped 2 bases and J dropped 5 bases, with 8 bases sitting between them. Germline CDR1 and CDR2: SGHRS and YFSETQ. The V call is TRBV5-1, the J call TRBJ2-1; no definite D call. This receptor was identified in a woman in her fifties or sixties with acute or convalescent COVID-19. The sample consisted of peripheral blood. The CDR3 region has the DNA TGCGCCAGCAGCTTCAGACTGAACAATGAGCAGTTCTTC. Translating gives CASSFRLNNEQFF. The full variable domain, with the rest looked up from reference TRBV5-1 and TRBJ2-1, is KAGVTQTPRYLIKTRGQQVTLSCSPISGHRSVSWYQQTPGQGLQFLFEYFSETQRNKGNFPGRFSGRQFSNSRSEMNVSTLELGDSALYLCASSFRLNNEQFFGPGTRLTVL.